A single sample is the source of the 6 T cell receptor beta chains below, sequenced in a study of CD8 T cells in Susac syndrome. Reverse transcription of roughly 0.45 to 1 ug RNA used random hexamers. TCRdb independently ran MiXCR on the immunoSEQ multiplex PCR reads; one entry per CDR3 protein. The sample includes about 60,000 distinct CDR3 sequences, roughly 92% seen only once; the top ten take roughly 0.2%. What was sequenced was CD8+ T cells from PBMCs. Receptors originate from a human donor in good health.

This chain uses TRBV19 with TRBJ1-5, with D uncertain. V was shortened by 6 bases and J by 3 bases, with 15 bases between the two germline ends. The CDR3 extends over 15 amino acids. CDR1 and CDR2 (germline): LNHDA, SQIVND (reference sequence). CDR3 residues: CASSLPDGFNQPQHF. CDR3 nucleotides: TGTGCCAGTAGCCTCCCGGACGGATTCAATCAGCCCCAGCATTTT.

The chain combines TRBV19 with TRBJ1-1; D not certain. Looked up from germline, CDR1 is LNHDA and CDR2 is SQIVND (reference sequence). Trimming cost V 5 bases and J 5 bases, with 15 bases left between them. This CDR3 has 14 residues. The CDR3 region has the DNA TGTGCCAGTAGTGCCGGCGGTGTCGATACTGAAGCTTTCTTT. It specifies CASSAGGVDTEAFF.

This clonotype is a singleton in its sample. The rearrangement joins TRBV29-1 to TRBJ2-7; D ambiguous. Germline-derived CDR1 and CDR2 are SQVTM and ANQGSEA. V lost 0 bases to trimming and J lost 9 bases, with 9 bases between them. This CDR3 comprises 11 residues. Written as DNA, the CDR3 is TGCAGCGTTGAAGACGGGCATGGGCAGTACTTC. This sequence encodes CSVEDGHGQYF.

The V gene is TRBV12-3 or TRBV12-4, the J gene TRBJ2-3; no definite D call. This CDR3 region has 14 residues. V lost 2 bases and J 5 bases, leaving 11 bases between the germline ends. CDR3 amino acids: CASSLWAEEDTQYF. As DNA, the CDR3 is TGTGCCAGCAGTTTATGGGCTGAGGAAGATACGCAGTATTTT.

V gene TRBV10-3 combines with J gene TRBJ2-1; D may be TRBD1 or TRBD2 (5 bases each). The CDR3 is 13 residues long. The germline V gene encodes CDR1 ENHRY and CDR2 SYGVKD. Deletions cut 1 base from V and 15 bases from J, with 16 bases between. The CDR3 DNA is TGTGCCATCAGTGAGTTGGGGAGCTCAAGGGGGTTCTTC. This translates into CAISELGSSRGFF.

This chain links TRBV11-1 with TRBJ2-7; TRBD2 matches 9 bases. Germline trimming cut 6 bases from V and 0 bases from J; bases unmatched to any gene: 24. Germline V CDR1 and CDR2: SGHAT, FQDESV (reference sequence). The length of the CDR3 is 21 residues. For the CDR3, the DNA is TGTGCCAGCAGTCACACCACGGCTTCTAGCGGGGCCATCTCGAGCTCCTACGAGCAGTACTTC. Its protein product is CASSHTTASSGAISSSYEQYF. Full variable domain (remainder filled in from reference TRBV11-1 and TRBJ2-7): EAEVAQSPRYKITEKSQAVAFWCDPISGHATLYWYRQILGQGPELLVQFQDESVVDDSQLPKDRFSAERLKGVDSTLKIQPAELGDSAMYLCASSHTTASSGAISSSYEQYFGPGTRLTVT.